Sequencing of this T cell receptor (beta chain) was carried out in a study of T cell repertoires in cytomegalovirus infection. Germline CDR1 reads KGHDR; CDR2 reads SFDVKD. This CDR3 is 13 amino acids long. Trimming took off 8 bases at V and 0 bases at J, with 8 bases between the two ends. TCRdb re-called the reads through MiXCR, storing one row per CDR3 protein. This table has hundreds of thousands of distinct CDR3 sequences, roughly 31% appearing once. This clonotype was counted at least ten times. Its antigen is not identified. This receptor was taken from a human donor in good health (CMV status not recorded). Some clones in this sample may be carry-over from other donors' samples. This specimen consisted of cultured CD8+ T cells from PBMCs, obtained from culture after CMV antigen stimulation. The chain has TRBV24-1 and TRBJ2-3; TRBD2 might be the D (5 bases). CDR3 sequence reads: CATNGVSTDTQYF. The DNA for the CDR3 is TGTGCCACCAACGGGGTGAGCACAGATACGCAGTATTTT.